The table lists the clone carrying this T cell receptor beta chain with many counts. Its antigen is not identified. This sample was taken from a study of early T cells in non-severe SARS-CoV-2 infection. The overall study: From unsorted whole blood, bulk RNA was sequenced, and the chains remained unpaired. Study-level results: VDJdb matching, biased toward anti-spike CD8 responses, missed private and CD4 specificities.

With 2 bases clipped from V and 5 bases from J, the junction kept 5 bases outside the gene matches. The germline CDR1 and CDR2 sequences are SGHRS and YFSETQ. This CDR3 is built from 14 residues. Individually, cDNA molecules had unique molecular identifiers attached to them. Via MiXCR, TCRdb re-called the 5' RACE reads, giving one row per CDR3 protein. The sample records 61,000 or so distinct CDR3 sequences, approximately 12% being singletons. The source was whole blood, collected at baseline. The rearrangement joins TRBV5-1 to TRBJ2-5, with TRBD2 identical over 8 bases. This sequence originates from an adult who was a healthcare worker with PCR-confirmed SARS-CoV-2 infection or an uninfected control (not recorded which). The donor label of this sample is uncertain. The CDR3 loop is CASSLEGLGETQYF. Written as DNA, the CDR3 is TGCGCCAGCAGCTTAGAGGGACTAGGGGAGACCCAGTACTTC.